What follows describes a single TCR beta chain. Its cognate antigen is unknown. This entry comes from a study of Tregs in tolerant kidney transplant recipients. Study-wide findings and caveats: The small number of patients limits these findings pending further validation. For some patients, primers changed over time, blocking nucleotide-level comparison. Antigen-driven expansion was suggested because donor-specific Tregs expanded more than all Tregs in tolerant patients.

Clones were read by immunoSEQ multiplex PCR, and TCRdb kept only the in-frame ones, dropping some. The profile shows tens of thousands of clones, roughly 93% of them singletons. Germline values: CDR1 SGDLS, CDR2 YYNGEE. This CDR3 region has 15 residues. Losses at the gene ends were 4 bases for V and 1 base for J; bases not matched to a gene: 5. Related graft donors supplied nonmyeloablative bone marrow transplants, and mixed chimerism was transient. CD4+CD25+CD127- Tregs, CD4+CD25- non-Tregs, CD4 and CD8 cells were sorted. The sequence came from a human patient who received a combined kidney and bone marrow transplant. Some T cells may possibly be graft donor cells. The chain couples TRBV9 to TRBJ1-1; 9 bases match TRBD1. The sample was CD4+ T cells from blood (PBMCs), taken 12 months after the transplant. CDR3 nucleotide sequence: TGTGCCAGCAGCTTTCTGGACAGGGGGAACACTGAAGCTTTCTTT. This sequence encodes CASSFLDRGNTEAFF.